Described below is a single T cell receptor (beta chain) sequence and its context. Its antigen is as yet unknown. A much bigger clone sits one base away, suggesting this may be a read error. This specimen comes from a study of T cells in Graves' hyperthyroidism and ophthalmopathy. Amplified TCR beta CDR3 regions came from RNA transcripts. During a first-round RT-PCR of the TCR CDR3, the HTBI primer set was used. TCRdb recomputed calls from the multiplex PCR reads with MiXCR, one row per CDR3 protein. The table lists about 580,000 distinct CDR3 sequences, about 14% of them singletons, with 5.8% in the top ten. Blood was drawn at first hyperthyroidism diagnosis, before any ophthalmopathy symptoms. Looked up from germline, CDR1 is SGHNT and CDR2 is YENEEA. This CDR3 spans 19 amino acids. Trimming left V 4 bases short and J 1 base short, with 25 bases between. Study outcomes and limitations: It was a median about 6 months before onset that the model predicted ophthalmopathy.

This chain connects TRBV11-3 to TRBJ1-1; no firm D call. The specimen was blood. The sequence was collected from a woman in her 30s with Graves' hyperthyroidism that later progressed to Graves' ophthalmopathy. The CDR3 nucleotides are TGTGCCAGCAGCTCCGATCGGGCAGAGGGAGCGAACACGAACACTGAAGCTTTCTTT. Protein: CASSSDRAEGANTNTEAFF.